The sequence of this T cell receptor (beta chain) was determined in a study of T cell changes during pregnancy in multiple sclerosis. The CDR3 runs to 14 residues. V lost 6 bases and J 4 bases, leaving 12 bases between the germline ends. Germline V gene data show CDR1 as KGHSH and CDR2 as LQKENI. Generated by immunoSEQ multiplex PCR, the TCRdb table keeps only in-frame clones and is missing some. The sample lists roughly 84,000 clones; 93% were seen once. The sequencing here drew on peripheral blood, taken in the third trimester of pregnancy. The chain couples TRBV18 to TRBJ2-2; D is undetermined. This TCR was recovered from a female donor in good health, enrolled as a control in a pregnancy study. The CDR3 coding sequence is TGTGCCAGCTCCCTCGACACAGCCACCGGGGAGCTGTTTTTT. Translating it yields CASSLDTATGELFF.